These T cell receptor beta chains were read from a single sample in a study of cytomegalovirus exposure and HLA in healthy donors. Using immunoSEQ multiplex PCR, the repertoire was profiled, and TCRdb retains in-frame clones only, with some absent. The sample includes 150,000 to 200,000 clones, 65% to 80% seen only once; the top ten take approximately 1.1%. The sequencing input was PBMCs. The receptor set was obtained from a woman in her thirties or forties in good health and CMV-seronegative. Both conserved end residues are part of each CDR3. A D gene is named only where the DNA matches it firmly. Not all rows give a size; the values are once, few, many and, for expanded clones, a class.

CDR3: CASSLGGAGSGNTIYF; DNA: TGCGCCAGCAGCCTCGGGGGGGCAGGCTCTGGAAACACCATATATTTT; J: TRBJ1-3; V: TRBV5-1; size: NA; D: NA
CDR3: CASSLGAGGVGELFF; DNA: TGTGCCAGCAGCCTAGGGGCGGGAGGGGTCGGGGAGCTGTTTTTT; J: TRBJ2-2; V: TRBV7-2; size: few; D: TRBD2
CDR3: CSVVYGLDTEAFF; DNA: TGCAGCGTTGTTTACGGTCTCGACACTGAAGCTTTCTTT; J: TRBJ1-1; V: TRBV29-1; size: NA; D: NA
CDR3: CASSLGGSGTTDTQYF; DNA: TGTGCCAGCAGCTTGGGGGGAAGCGGGACAACAGATACGCAGTATTTT; J: TRBJ2-3; V: TRBV5-6; size: once; D: NA
CDR3: CASSLVRTGQSPLHF; DNA: TGTGCCAGCAGCTTAGTAAGGACAGGGCAATCACCCCTCCACTTT; J: TRBJ1-6; V: TRBV7-8; size: few; D: TRBD1
CDR3: CASRGLAGVIGELFF; DNA: TGTGCCAGTAGGGGCCTAGCGGGAGTTATCGGGGAGCTGTTTTTT; J: TRBJ2-2; V: TRBV19; size: NA; D: TRBD2
CDR3: CASSSGPKNIQYF; DNA: TGTGCCAGCAGTAGCGGCCCCAAAAACATTCAGTACTTC; J: TRBJ2-4; V: TRBV7-2; size: NA; D: NA
CDR3: CASRGTGGYEQYF; DNA: TGTGCCAGCAGGGGGACAGGGGGCTACGAGCAGTACTTC; J: TRBJ2-7; V: TRBV6-5; size: NA; D: TRBD1
CDR3: CASSPVEAANTGELFF; DNA: TGCGCCAGCAGCCCCGTGGAAGCGGCGAACACCGGGGAGCTGTTTTTT; J: TRBJ2-2; V: TRBV4-3; size: few; D: NA
CDR3: CASSQEQGADTEAFF; DNA: TGTGCCAGCAGCCAAGAACAGGGGGCGGACACTGAAGCTTTCTTT; J: TRBJ1-1; V: TRBV4-2; size: NA; D: TRBD1
CDR3: CASSPRGQSSYEQYF; DNA: TGTGCCAGCTCACCACGGGGACAGAGCTCCTACGAGCAGTACTTC; J: TRBJ2-7; V: TRBV18; size: NA; D: TRBD1
CDR3: CASSLGSRTASEAFF; DNA: TGTGCCAGCAGCCTCGGGTCGAGGACAGCTTCTGAAGCTTTCTTT; J: TRBJ1-1; V: TRBV7-8; size: NA; D: NA
CDR3: CASSTTGSGYTF; DNA: TGTGCCAGCAGTACGACAGGGAGCGGCTACACCTTC; J: TRBJ1-2; V: TRBV6-1; size: NA; D: TRBD1
CDR3: CASSAQSRPNEKLFF; DNA: TGTGCCAGCAGCGCCCAATCGCGGCCTAATGAAAAACTGTTTTTT; J: TRBJ1-4; V: TRBV6-5; size: NA; D: NA
CDR3: CASSTDTTYEQYF; DNA: TGTGCCAGCAGCACGGACACCACCTACGAGCAGTACTTC; J: TRBJ2-7; V: TRBV25-1; size: NA; D: NA
CDR3: CASSYQRENEQFF; DNA: TGTGCCAGCAGCTACCAAAGAGAAAATGAGCAGTTCTTC; J: TRBJ2-1; V: TRBV7-2; size: once; D: NA
CDR3: CATGTSGLTDTQYF; DNA: TGTGCCACCGGGACTAGCGGTCTCACAGATACGCAGTATTTT; J: TRBJ2-3; V: TRBV28; size: NA; D: TRBD2
CDR3: CASSLWTIRETQYF; DNA: TGCGCCAGCAGCTTGTGGACAATCCGAGAGACCCAGTACTTC; J: TRBJ2-5; V: TRBV5-1; size: NA; D: NA
CDR3: CASSPRQDDYGYTF; DNA: TGTGCCAGCAGCCCCCGACAGGACGACTATGGCTACACCTTC; J: TRBJ1-2; V: TRBV11-3; size: NA; D: NA
CDR3: CASSDSLQGNFNYGYTF; DNA: TGTGCCAGCAGTGATTCCCTACAGGGGAATTTTAACTATGGCTACACCTTC; J: TRBJ1-2; V: TRBV25-1; size: NA; D: TRBD1
CDR3: CASSLVAGNGETQYF; DNA: TGCGCCAGCAGCTTGGTTGCAGGGAATGGCGAGACCCAGTACTTC; J: TRBJ2-5; V: TRBV5-1; size: NA; D: NA
CDR3: CASSDGNYGYTF; DNA: TGTGCCAGCAGTGATGGCAACTATGGCTACACCTTC; J: TRBJ1-2; V: TRBV2; size: NA; D: NA
CDR3: CASSPEGGRGGYTF; DNA: TGTGCCAGCTCACCGGAAGGGGGCAGAGGAGGCTACACCTTC; J: TRBJ1-2; V: TRBV18; size: NA; D: TRBD1
CDR3: CASSRDTSTGELFF; DNA: TGTGCCAGCAGCAGGGACACTTCCACCGGGGAGCTGTTTTTT; J: TRBJ2-2; V: TRBV5-4; size: NA; D: NA
CDR3: CATRGGLNYGYTF; DNA: TGTGCCACCCGTGGAGGTCTTAACTATGGCTACACCTTC; J: TRBJ1-2; V: TRBV15; size: NA; D: NA
CDR3: CASSQEGGVNTGELFF; DNA: TGCGCCAGCAGCCAAGAAGGAGGGGTGAACACCGGGGAGCTGTTTTTT; J: TRBJ2-2; V: TRBV4-3; size: NA; D: NA
CDR3: CASSQDSTLENIQYF; DNA: TGCGCCAGCAGCCAAGATTCTACACTAGAGAACATTCAGTACTTC; J: TRBJ2-4; V: TRBV4-3; size: NA; D: NA
CDR3: CASSIRTGRNTEAFF; DNA: TGTGCCAGTAGTATAAGGACAGGTAGGAACACTGAAGCTTTCTTT; J: TRBJ1-1; V: TRBV19; size: NA; D: TRBD1
CDR3: CASSLVPGSHEQYF; DNA: TGTGCCAGCAGCTTAGTCCCGGGGTCCCACGAGCAGTACTTC; J: TRBJ2-7; V: TRBV7-2; size: once; D: NA
CDR3: CAISEERGSNEQYF; DNA: TGTGCCATCAGTGAGGAGCGGGGTTCGAACGAGCAGTACTTC; J: TRBJ2-7; V: TRBV10-3; size: few; D: TRBD2
CDR3: CASSLGVAAVYEQYF; DNA: TGTGCCAGCAGCTTAGGCGTAGCGGCTGTCTACGAGCAGTACTTC; J: TRBJ2-7; V: TRBV7-2; size: NA; D: NA
CDR3: CASSYPPSREGYNEQFF; DNA: TGTGCCAGCAGCTACCCCCCGTCGCGGGAGGGCTACAATGAGCAGTTCTTC; J: TRBJ2-1; V: TRBV11-3; size: NA; D: TRBD2
CDR3: CASSSTGAGELFF; DNA: TGTGCCAGCAGCTCAACAGGGGCCGGGGAGCTGTTTTTT; J: TRBJ2-2; V: TRBV7-3; size: NA; D: TRBD1
CDR3: CASSRRGYEQYF; DNA: TGTGCCAGCAGCCGTCGAGGCTACGAGCAGTACTTC; J: TRBJ2-7; V: TRBV11-3; size: few; D: NA
CDR3: CSGMGVMNTEAFF; DNA: TGCAGCGGAATGGGAGTCATGAACACTGAAGCTTTCTTT; J: TRBJ1-1; V: TRBV29-1; size: NA; D: NA
CDR3: CAWGRAIFPEQYF; DNA: TGTGCCTGGGGGAGGGCGATTTTCCCCGAGCAGTACTTC; J: TRBJ2-7; V: TRBV30; size: NA; D: TRBD2
CDR3: CASSLTSDPATNEKLFF; DNA: TGTGCCAGCAGCTTAACGTCAGATCCCGCAACTAATGAAAAACTGTTTTTT; J: TRBJ1-4; V: TRBV7-2; size: NA; D: NA
CDR3: CASPPLTQGLEF; DNA: TGTGCCAGCCCTCCGCTCACTCAGGGATTGGAATTT; J: TRBJ1-4; V: TRBV27; size: NA; D: NA
CDR3: CASSRRLGGYEQYF; DNA: TGTGCCAGCAGCCGGAGACTTGGAGGGTACGAGCAGTACTTC; J: TRBJ2-7; V: TRBV7-9; size: NA; D: NA
CDR3: CASSKPPSRIASGNTIYF; DNA: TGTGCCAGTAGTAAACCTCCTAGCCGGATAGCCTCTGGAAACACCATATATTTT; J: TRBJ1-3; V: TRBV19; size: few; D: NA
CDR3: CSVRSTGAAGYTF; DNA: TGCAGCGTCCGATCGACAGGTGCCGCTGGCTACACCTTC; J: TRBJ1-2; V: TRBV29-1; size: NA; D: NA
CDR3: CASSMSLRRGREAFF; DNA: TGTGCCAGTAGTATGTCCCTCCGCAGGGGTCGTGAAGCTTTCTTT; J: TRBJ1-1; V: TRBV19; size: NA; D: NA
CDR3: CASSQDSYSGNTIYF; DNA: TGCGCCAGCAGCCAAGACAGTTACTCTGGAAACACCATATATTTT; J: TRBJ1-3; V: TRBV4-3; size: NA; D: NA
CDR3: CASSVGTKVPDTQYF; DNA: TGTGCCAGCAGCGTAGGGACTAAAGTGCCAGATACGCAGTATTTT; J: TRBJ2-3; V: TRBV9; size: NA; D: NA
CDR3: CASSLNSYNEQFF; DNA: TGTGCCAGCAGCTTGAACAGCTACAATGAGCAGTTCTTC; J: TRBJ2-1; V: TRBV11-3; size: NA; D: NA
CDR3: CASSTGYGNTIYF; DNA: TGTGCCAGCAGTACAGGGTACGGAAACACCATATATTTT; J: TRBJ1-3; V: TRBV7-2; size: once; D: NA
CDR3: CASSPRGAYGGELFF; DNA: TGTGCCAGCTCCCCCAGGGGGGCGTATGGCGGGGAGCTGTTTTTT; J: TRBJ2-2; V: TRBV18; size: NA; D: NA
CDR3: CASSPSHLPNEQFF; DNA: TGTGCCAGCAGCCCGTCCCACCTACCCAATGAGCAGTTCTTC; J: TRBJ2-1; V: TRBV9; size: few; D: NA
CDR3: CASSATNQPQHF; DNA: TGTGCCAGCAGCGCCACAAATCAGCCCCAGCATTTT; J: TRBJ1-5; V: TRBV7-2; size: NA; D: NA
CDR3: CASSLVGTSIKDEQFF; DNA: TGTGCCAGCAGCTTGGTAGGGACTAGTATTAAAGATGAGCAGTTCTTC; J: TRBJ2-1; V: TRBV5-4; size: NA; D: TRBD2
CDR3: CASSSDRLGTDTQYF; DNA: TGTGCCAGCAGCTCGGACAGGTTGGGCACAGATACGCAGTATTTT; J: TRBJ2-3; V: TRBV5-8; size: NA; D: TRBD1
CDR3: CASSLTSNRDSHYGYTF; DNA: TGTGCCAGCAGCCTAACGTCGAACCGGGACAGCCACTATGGCTACACCTTC; J: TRBJ1-2; V: TRBV11-3; size: NA; D: TRBD1
CDR3: CASSIRAGAGGSYGYTF; DNA: TGTGCCAGTAGTATTCGCGCTGGGGCAGGGGGCAGCTATGGCTACACCTTC; J: TRBJ1-2; V: TRBV19; size: NA; D: TRBD1
CDR3: CAWRGQYGGYTF; DNA: TGTGCCTGGAGGGGACAGTACGGTGGCTACACCTTC; J: TRBJ1-2; V: TRBV30; size: NA; D: TRBD1
CDR3: CASRTGGTDTQYF; DNA: TGCGCCAGCCGTACAGGAGGCACAGATACGCAGTATTTT; J: TRBJ2-3; V: TRBV5-1; size: NA; D: NA
CDR3: CASSDEGYGYTF; DNA: TGTGCCAGCAGTGATGAGGGCTATGGCTACACCTTC; J: TRBJ1-2; V: TRBV2; size: NA; D: NA